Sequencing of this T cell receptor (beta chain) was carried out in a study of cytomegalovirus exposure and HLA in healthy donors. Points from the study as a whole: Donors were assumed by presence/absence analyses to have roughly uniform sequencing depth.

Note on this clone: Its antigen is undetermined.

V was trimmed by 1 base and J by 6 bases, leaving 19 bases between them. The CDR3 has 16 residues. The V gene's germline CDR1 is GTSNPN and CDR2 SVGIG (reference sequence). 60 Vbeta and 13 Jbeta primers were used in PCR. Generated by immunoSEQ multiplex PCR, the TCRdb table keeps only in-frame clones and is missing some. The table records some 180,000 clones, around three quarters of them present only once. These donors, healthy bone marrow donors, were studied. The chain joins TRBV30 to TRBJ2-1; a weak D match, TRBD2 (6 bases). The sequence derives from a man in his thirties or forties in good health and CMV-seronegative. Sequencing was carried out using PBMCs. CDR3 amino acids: CAWSAPDYPLANEQFF. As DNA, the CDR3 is TGTGCCTGGAGTGCCCCGGACTATCCCCTCGCCAATGAGCAGTTCTTC.